This T cell receptor (beta chain) was recorded in a study of cytomegalovirus exposure and HLA in healthy donors. 13 Jbeta primers and 60 Vbeta primers were used for the PCR. This table comes from immunoSEQ multiplex PCR, and its TCRdb copy is limited to in-frame clones, with some not included. The sample consists of 50,000 or so clones, approximately 70% of them appearing once. The germline gives CDR1 MDHEN, CDR2 SYDVKM. CDR3 length: 13 amino acids. V was clipped by 3 bases and J by 4 bases, with 9 bases between them. Study results and limitations: Most of the CMV-associated TCR beta chains (in a later analysis) appeared to be HLA-restricted. Earlier analysis found most TCR beta V segments productive about 87% or about 30% of the time. Later analysis showed TCR association rates varying by HLA locus, highest for DRB1 and lowest for HLA-C. CMV serostatus was the sole immune exposure data available.

This clone was seen a handful of times. Antigen unknown. The J gene is TRBJ1-2, the V gene TRBV28; D might be TRBD1 (5 bases). The source of this sequence is a man aged 18 to 35 in good health and CMV-seronegative. The sample was PBMCs. CDR3 DNA: TGTGCCAGCAGTTTGGGGCAGATCTATGGCTACACCTTC. Translated: CASSLGQIYGYTF.